This T cell receptor beta chain was identified in a study of low-dose radiotherapy and immunotherapy resistance in tumors. Germline V gives CDR1 SGDLS, CDR2 YYNGEE. The CDR3 contains 17 residues. Between the trimmed V and J ends, which lost 3 bases and 1 base, there was a span of 19 bases. TRAV- and TRBV-specific primers primed first-strand cDNA, covering alpha and beta chains. TCRs were amplified for around 20 PCR cycles with a constant-region primer and V-primer adapter. TCRdb fed the reads into MiXCR, producing one record per CDR3 protein. The table lists more than 50,000 distinct CDR3 sequences, 23% of them singletons. As for time point: after trial treatment. The treatment denotes: LDRT plus nivolumab, ipilimumab, low-dose cyclophosphamide and aspirin (RACIN trial). Ipilimumab, nivolumab, aspirin, low-dose cyclophosphamide and low-dose radiotherapy were administered to donors. This clonotype was seen repeatedly, ten times or more.

The receptor was isolated from a male donor with prostate cancer. The V and J genes are TRBV9 and TRBJ2-5; D may be TRBD2 (5 bases). This specimen consisted of PBMCs, obtained after low-dose radiotherapy plus immunotherapy. CDR3 DNA sequence: TGTGCCAGCAGCGCCCGGTGGGCGGAGGAACCCCAAGAGACCCAGTACTTC. Amino acids: CASSARWAEEPQETQYF.